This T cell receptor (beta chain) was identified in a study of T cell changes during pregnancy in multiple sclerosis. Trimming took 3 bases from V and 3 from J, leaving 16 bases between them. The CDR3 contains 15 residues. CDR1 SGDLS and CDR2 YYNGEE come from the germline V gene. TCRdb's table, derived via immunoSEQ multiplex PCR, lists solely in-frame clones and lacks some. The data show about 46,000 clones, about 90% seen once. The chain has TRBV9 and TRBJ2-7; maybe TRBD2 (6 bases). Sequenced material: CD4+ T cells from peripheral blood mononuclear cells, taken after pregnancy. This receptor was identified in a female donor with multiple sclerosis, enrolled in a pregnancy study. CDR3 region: CASSATLASHYEQYF. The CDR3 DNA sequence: TGTGCCAGCAGCGCTACACTAGCTTCGCACTACGAGCAGTACTTC.